This entry features one TCR beta chain sequence. Its antigen is currently unknown. These data originate in a study of T cell repertoires in cytomegalovirus infection. Looking at the study overall: Matching HLA type and CMV infection were both indicated by public TCR beta signatures.

Study findings and constraints: People with CMV and the relevant HLA were identified by cumulative public TCR beta family frequency.

Deletions cut 4 bases from V and 7 bases from J, with 20 bases between. Germline V lookup: CDR1 SGHNT, CDR2 YYREEE (reference sequence). The CDR3 extends over 15 amino acids. Using its own MiXCR run on the reads, TCRdb lists one record per CDR3 protein. Here the sample spans approximately 500,000 distinct CDR3 sequences, about 15% being singletons. The V call is TRBV5-4, the J call TRBJ2-5; D might be TRBD1 (6 bases). This receptor was identified in a human donor in good health (CMV status not recorded). Some clones in this sample may be carry-over from other donors' samples. Material: CD8+ T cells from PBMCs. The CDR3 region is CASSTRQDPQGTQYF. The CDR3 nucleotides read TGTGCCAGCAGCACCCGACAGGACCCTCAGGGGACCCAGTACTTC.